These 13 T cell receptor beta chains were sequenced from one sample in a study of cytomegalovirus exposure and HLA in healthy donors. Only in-frame clones appear in the TCRdb table, and some are missing; sequencing was by immunoSEQ multiplex PCR. The sample has around 63,000 clones, about 96% seen once. Sequenced material: PBMCs. The receptors were sampled from a woman aged 18-29 years in good health and CMV-seronegative.

This chain links TRBV29-1 with TRBJ2-3; TRBD1 matches at 7 bases. Looked up from germline, CDR1 is SQVTM and CDR2 is ANQGSEA. The CDR3 runs to 14 residues. J lost 1 base, V lost 5 bases, and 6 bases had no gene match. CDR3 sequence reads: CSVTRQGGTDTQYF. The CDR3 region has the DNA TGCAGCGTTACCCGACAGGGTGGCACAGATACGCAGTATTTT.

The CDR3: CASSLSVAAGETQYF. CDR3 nucleotides: TGCGCCAGCAGCTTGAGTGTGGCCGCCGGGGAGACCCAGTACTTC. This chain uses TRBV5-1 with TRBJ2-5; D unclear. V was cut by 1 base and J by 5 bases, with 15 bases left in between. Per the germline V gene, CDR1 is SGHRS and CDR2 is YFSETQ. This CDR3 has 15 amino acids.

The J gene is TRBJ2-7, the V gene TRBV10-3; D is unresolved. This CDR3 has 12 amino acids. Trimming removed 2 bases at V and 7 bases at J, with 9 bases between. CDR1 ENHRY and CDR2 SYGVKD come from the germline V gene. CDR3 DNA: TGTGCCATCAGTGAGCCCCCGGGTGAGCAGTACTTC. Residues: CAISEPPGEQYF.

The chain links TRBV2 to TRBJ1-5; 8 bases map to TRBD1. V shed 6 bases and J 5 bases; nucleotides not matched to a gene: 6. The CDR3 has 14 residues. The germline V gene encodes CDR1 SNHLY and CDR2 FYNNEI. The CDR3: CASSPGQEHQPQHF. The CDR3 nucleotides are TGTGCCAGCAGCCCGGGACAGGAGCATCAGCCCCAGCATTTT.

This clone came up once. This rearrangement joins TRBV4-1 to TRBJ1-5; no definite D call. The CDR3 length is 13 residues. CDR1 is MGHRA and CDR2 is YSYEKL in the germline V gene. V lost 0 bases and J lost 8, with 8 bases in between. DNA of the CDR3: TGCGCCAGCAGCCAAGATGGGGAGGAGCCCCAGCATTTT. This sequence encodes CASSQDGEEPQHF.

The J gene is TRBJ2-3, the V gene TRBV5-1; 8 bases line up with TRBD1. This CDR3 is built from 17 residues. The germline gives CDR1 SGHRS, CDR2 YFSETQ. The V segment lost 2 bases and the J segment 2 bases; nucleotides outside the gene matches: 10. The CDR3 region has the DNA TGCGCCAGCAGCTTACCGACAGGGGCCCAGGTCACAGATACGCAGTATTTT. Protein sequence: CASSLPTGAQVTDTQYF.

This chain links TRBV29-1 with TRBJ1-2; D possibly corresponds to TRBD1 (5 bases). CDR1 and CDR2 from the germline V gene are SQVTM and ANQGSEA. The germline V and J ends were trimmed by 0 bases and 5 bases, with 13 bases remaining between them. The CDR3 consists of 14 residues. The CDR3 sequence is CSVEDGRVGYGYTF. For the CDR3, the DNA is TGCAGCGTTGAAGATGGCAGGGTAGGGTATGGCTACACCTTC.

The V and J genes are TRBV19 and TRBJ2-5, with 12 positions matching TRBD2. Germline values: CDR1 LNHDA, CDR2 SQIVND (reference sequence). The CDR3 consists of 16 residues. V lost 5 bases to trimming and J lost 5 bases; unmatched junction nucleotides: 9. The CDR3 protein is CASSPLAGGLWETQYF. CDR3 coding DNA: TGTGCCAGTAGTCCCCTAGCGGGAGGGCTTTGGGAGACCCAGTACTTC. Looking up the rest from reference TRBV19 and TRBJ2-5 gives the full variable domain: DGGITQSPKYLFRKEGQNVTLSCEQNLNHDAMYWYRQDPGQGLRLIYYSQIVNDFQKGDIAEGYSVSREKKESFPLTVTSAQKNPTAFYLCASSPLAGGLWETQYFGPGTRLLVL.

The table lists this clone with a count of one. The chain carries TRBV15 and TRBJ1-2, with D unresolved. CDR1 is LNHNV, CDR2 YYDKDF, per germline (reference sequence). Trimming took off 1 base at V and 4 bases at J, with 10 bases between the two ends. The CDR3 runs 14 residues. CDR3 nucleotide sequence: TGTGCCACCAGCAGAGCCTCGACTGGCTATGGCTACACCTTC. Protein: CATSRASTGYGYTF.

The V gene is TRBV4-1, the J gene TRBJ1-5, with TRBD1 as a possible D gene (6 bases). The length of the CDR3 is 12 residues. Germline CDR1 reads MGHRA; CDR2 reads YSYEKL. The V gene lost 3 bases and the J gene lost 8 bases, with 8 bases spanning the gap. The CDR3 region is CASSHPGEPQHF. The CDR3 DNA reads TGCGCCAGCAGCCACCCAGGGGAGCCCCAGCATTTT.

The gene calls are TRBV6-5 and TRBJ1-1; possible D gene TRBD1, 6 bases. The V gene's germline CDR1 is MNHEY and CDR2 SVGAGI. V lost 0 bases, J lost 7 bases, and 15 bases lay in between. The CDR3 totals 15 residues. CDR3 sequence (DNA): TGTGCCAGCAGTTACTCGATAGTGGGGGCGGGTGAAGCTTTCTTT. Translation gives CASSYSIVGAGEAFF.

The chain recombines TRBV4-3 with TRBJ2-1; TRBD2 is a possible D gene (7 bases). CDR3 length: 16 amino acids. Germline V gives CDR1 LGHNA, CDR2 YSLEER. Between the trimmed V and J ends, which lost 4 bases and 0 bases, there was a span of 13 bases. The CDR3: CASSPRGAPSYNEQFF. The CDR3 DNA sequence: TGCGCCAGCAGCCCCCGGGGGGCCCCCTCCTACAATGAGCAGTTCTTC.

J is TRBJ2-1 and V is TRBV5-1, with TRBD2 matching over 10 bases. This CDR3 is 23 amino acids long. V was pared by 2 bases and J by 0 bases, with 23 bases of the junction left unmatched. In germline, CDR1 is SGHRS, CDR2 YFSETQ. The CDR3 spells CASSFGGLAFRLPEESSYNEQFF. Written as DNA, the CDR3 is TGCGCCAGCAGCTTCGGGGGACTAGCGTTTCGGTTGCCGGAGGAGAGCTCCTACAATGAGCAGTTCTTC.